The 30 T cell receptor beta chains reported below all come from one sample, sequenced in a study of T cells after yellow fever vaccination. MiXCR, applied by TCRdb to the 5' RACE reads, yields one record per CDR3 protein. Here the sample spans 50,000 to 65,000 distinct CDR3 sequences, about 6.6% being singletons. The specimen comprised CD8+ T cells not binding an NS4B(214-222) dextramer, sorted from PBMCs, sampled roughly 45 days after the first yellow fever vaccination. Every receptor here comes from a man younger than 35 who received the YFV17D yellow fever vaccine.

This chain uses TRBV4-1 with TRBJ1-4; TRBD1 aligns across 8 bases. The J segment lost 6 bases and the V segment lost 4 bases, leaving 4 bases of the junction unmatched. The germline V gene encodes CDR1 MGHRA and CDR2 YSYEKL. The CDR3 has 14 amino acids. The CDR3 coding sequence is TGCGCCAGCAGCCGAGAGACAGGGGATGAAAAACTGTTTTTT. This codes for CASSRETGDEKLFF.

This clonotype was observed many times. The chain employs TRBV9 and TRBJ2-1; D unclear. Trimming stripped 0 bases from V and 9 bases from J, with 7 bases between. Germline V gene sequence: CDR1 SGDLS, CDR2 YYNGEE. CDR3 size: 12 residues. Here the CDR3 DNA reads TGTGCCAGCAGCGTAGTCTTAGGTGAGCAGTTCTTC. It yields the protein CASSVVLGEQFF.

A few counts support this clonotype. V and J are TRBV4-1 and TRBJ1-2; no clear D gene. This CDR3 is 15 amino acids long. Germline V CDR1 and CDR2: MGHRA, YSYEKL. Deletions cut 0 bases from V and 1 base from J, with 9 bases between. The CDR3: CASSQEGAINYGYTF. CDR3 in DNA: TGCGCCAGCAGCCAAGAGGGAGCAATTAACTATGGCTACACCTTC.

Remarks on this clonotype: This may be a read error, as it is one base from a much larger clone. The genes are TRBV7-3 and TRBJ2-3, with D tentatively TRBD2 (7 bases). In germline, CDR1 is SGHTA, CDR2 FQGTGA. The CDR3 is 15 amino acids. V lost 4 bases, J lost 2 bases, and 13 bases lay in between. CDR3 nucleotides: TGTGCCAGCAGCTCCCTAGGGGGGGCCACAGATACGCAGTATTTT. Translation gives CASSSLGGATDTQYF.

This clonotype was picked up a small number of times. The chain is built from TRBV14 and TRBJ1-2; D is unclear. Germline V gene sequence: CDR1 SGHDN, CDR2 FVKESK. V gave up 1 base and J gave up 6 bases, with 9 bases separating them. The CDR3 is 13 amino acids. In DNA form, the CDR3 reads TGTGCCAGCAGCCAAGTTGACGTGGATGGCTACACCTTC. Amino acid sequence: CASSQVDVDGYTF.

This clonotype has ten or more counts. V usage is TRBV6-5 and J usage is TRBJ1-3; D is uncertain. Germline CDR1 MNHEY, CDR2 SVGAGI. V was clipped by 8 bases and J by 0 bases, with 8 bases between them. This CDR3 comprises 13 residues. CDR3 protein: CASLALSGNTIYF. For the CDR3, the DNA is TGTGCCAGCCTAGCCCTCTCTGGAAACACCATATATTTT.

The chain links TRBV23-1 to TRBJ2-1; 9 bases are shared with TRBD2. TRBV23-1 is reported as an ORF; its role is uncertain. This CDR3 spans 16 amino acids. J lost 7 bases, V lost 6 bases, and 13 bases had no gene match. CDR3 amino acids: CASSPSSGAARNEQFF. The DNA for the CDR3 is TGCGCCAGCAGCCCCTCTAGCGGGGCCGCCAGGAATGAGCAGTTCTTC.

V usage is TRBV6-5 and J usage is TRBJ2-7, with 7 positions matching TRBD2. CDR1 MNHEY and CDR2 SVGAGI come from the germline V gene. J was trimmed by 5 bases and V by 2 bases; bases with no gene match: 9. CDR3 length: 15 residues. CDR3 amino acids: CASSYGSGEVNEQYF. The DNA of the CDR3 is TGTGCCAGCAGTTACGGGAGCGGGGAGGTCAACGAGCAGTACTTC.

This chain connects TRBV3-1 to TRBJ2-5; no definite D call. Deletions cut 0 bases from V and 1 base from J, with 6 bases between. This CDR3 region has 14 residues. Germline V lookup: CDR1 LGHDT, CDR2 YNNKEL (reference sequence). DNA for the CDR3: TGTGCCAGCAGCCAAGAACTGGTCCAAGAGACCCAGTACTTC. Amino acid sequence: CASSQELVQETQYF.

In this sample, this clonotype turned up many times. V and J are TRBV7-9 and TRBJ1-2; D not resolved. Deletions cut 5 bases from V and 4 bases from J, with 14 bases between. CDR1 is SEHNR and CDR2 is FQNEAQ in the germline V gene (reference sequence). The CDR3 has 14 amino acids. The CDR3 spells CASSKDTAVYGYTF. The CDR3 coding sequence is TGTGCCAGCAGCAAAGATACAGCGGTCTATGGCTACACCTTC.

The J gene is TRBJ2-5, the V gene TRBV15, with D perhaps TRBD1 (6 bases). The V and J ends lost 0 bases and 1 base respectively, with 15 bases between them. The CDR3 length is 17 residues. Germline CDR1 LNHNV, CDR2 YYDKDF (reference sequence). CDR3 nucleotide sequence: TGTGCCACCAGCAGAGAGCTCGAGGACAGCGGCCAAGAGACCCAGTACTTC. This gives the protein CATSRELEDSGQETQYF.

This clonotype was recorded a few times. The chain combines TRBV6-2 or TRBV6-3 with TRBJ1-1, with D possibly matching TRBD1 (5 bases). Trimming took off 5 bases at V and 6 bases at J, with 25 bases between the two ends. This CDR3 is 17 amino acids long. Germline values: CDR1 MNHEY, CDR2 SVGEGT. This CDR3 is CASSPLTSGRRIPEAFF. CDR3 nucleotide sequence: TGTGCCAGCAGTCCTTTAACCTCGGGACGGCGGATCCCTGAAGCTTTCTTT.

This clonotype was picked up many times. The chain recombines TRBV18 with TRBJ2-5; D is undetermined. CDR1 is KGHSH and CDR2 is LQKENI in the germline V gene. With 0 bases removed from V and 0 bases from J, the gap between germline ends came to 5 bases. This CDR3 is built from 14 residues. The CDR3 sequence: CASSPPRNQETQYF. In DNA form, the CDR3 reads TGTGCCAGCTCACCACCCAGGAACCAAGAGACCCAGTACTTC.

This clonotype appeared many times. This chain connects TRBV11-2 to TRBJ2-2; D not resolved. Trimming left V 0 bases short and J 2 bases short, with 10 bases between. Germline values: CDR1 SGHAT, CDR2 FQNNGV. The length of the CDR3 is 16 residues. In DNA, the CDR3 is TGTGCCAGCAGCTTAGAGGTGGCCCAAAACACCGGGGAGCTGTTTTTT. Protein: CASSLEVAQNTGELFF.

This clonotype was picked up many times. The chain employs TRBV6-4 and TRBJ2-6, with D maybe TRBD2 (5 bases). Trimming removed 3 bases at V and 5 bases at J, with 8 bases between. The CDR3 runs 14 residues. Germline lookup yields CDR1 MRHNA and CDR2 SNTAGT. The CDR3 DNA reads TGTGCCAGCAGTGAGGGAGATAGGGCCAACGTCCTGACTTTC. This encodes CASSEGDRANVLTF.

V is TRBV10-3 and J is TRBJ1-5; D is uncertain. There are 14 residues in the CDR3. CDR1 is ENHRY, CDR2 SYGVKD, per germline. V dropped 4 bases and J dropped 6 bases, with 13 bases sitting between them. The CDR3: CAISVGYRIQPQHF. The CDR3 DNA sequence: TGTGCCATCAGTGTGGGCTACCGCATTCAGCCCCAGCATTTT.

This clonotype has just a few counts. This chain links TRBV7-3 with TRBJ1-2; a possible D gene is TRBD1 (6 bases). V lost 11 bases to trimming and J lost 6 bases, with 34 bases between them. CDR1 SGHTA and CDR2 FQGTGA come from the germline V gene. The CDR3 is 18 amino acids. The CDR3 spells CAFSTSWAGANYYNGYTF. The CDR3 DNA follows: TGTGCCTTCAGCACTTCCTGGGCAGGGGCCAATTACTATAATGGCTACACCTTC.

Comment on this clonotype: Relative to the germline gene, one junction end is altered; a read error may explain this. The chain employs TRBV20-1 and TRBJ2-7; D is possibly TRBD1 or TRBD2 (5 bases each). Germline CDR1 is DFQATT and CDR2 is SNEGSKA (reference sequence). The length of the CDR3 is 17 residues. This chain's CDR3 is CCASMFNAGTSSYEQYF. The DNA of the CDR3 is TGCTGTGCTAGTATGTTCAACGCAGGGACGAGCTCCTACGAGCAGTACTTC.

This clonotype was recorded at least ten times. V usage is TRBV4-1 and J usage is TRBJ2-3, with 10 bases aligning to TRBD1. The ends lost 4 bases at V and 6 bases at J; junction bases unmatched: 10. The CDR3 totals 16 residues. Germline CDR1 reads MGHRA; CDR2 reads YSYEKL. CDR3 amino acids: CASSREDRGYRDTQYF. DNA for the CDR3: TGCGCCAGCAGCCGAGAGGACAGGGGGTATCGGGATACGCAGTATTTT.

This clonotype has more than one count but fewer than ten. The chain joins TRBV10-3 to TRBJ2-3; 10 bases are a match to TRBD2. Germline trimming cut 5 bases from V and 5 bases from J; bases unmatched to any gene: 4. Germline CDR1 and CDR2: ENHRY and SYGVKD. The CDR3 covers 14 residues. CDR3 sequence (DNA): TGTGCCATCAGTACGGGACTAGCGAGAGATACGCAGTATTTT. Translating gives CAISTGLARDTQYF.

This clonotype was counted only a few times. The chain uses TRBV3-1 and TRBJ1-1, with TRBD1 identical over 7 bases. V lost 6 bases to trimming and J lost 3 bases; unmatched junction nucleotides: 4. This CDR3 is built from 13 residues. Germline CDR1 and CDR2: LGHDT and YNNKEL (reference sequence). CDR3 sequence reads: CASRPTGDTEAFF. Here the CDR3 DNA reads TGTGCCAGCAGACCTACAGGGGACACTGAAGCTTTCTTT.

The chain combines TRBV5-1 with TRBJ2-1; tentatively, D is TRBD2 (5 bases). Germline loops: CDR1 SGHRS, CDR2 YFSETQ. This CDR3 comprises 16 residues. The V gene lost 1 base and the J gene lost 0 bases, with 11 bases spanning the gap. The CDR3 sequence: CASSLPDGGSYNEQFF. The CDR3 region has the DNA TGCGCCAGCAGCTTGCCGGACGGAGGCTCCTACAATGAGCAGTTCTTC.

The sample holds many counts of this clonotype. The chain employs TRBV5-1 and TRBJ2-7; D remains ambiguous. The V gene lost 1 base and the J gene lost 3 bases, with 5 bases spanning the gap. The CDR3 is made up of 12 amino acids. CDR1 and CDR2 from the germline V gene are SGHRS and YFSETQ. CDR3 protein: CASSLRDYEQYF. CDR3 coding DNA: TGCGCCAGCAGCTTGAGGGACTACGAGCAGTACTTC.

The chain links TRBV6-1 to TRBJ2-7; a possible D gene is TRBD2 (6 bases). The V and J ends lost 8 bases and 2 bases respectively, with 13 bases between them. This CDR3 has 13 residues. Looked up from germline, CDR1 is MNHNS and CDR2 is SASEGT. The CDR3 is CASRRGWTYEQYF. The CDR3 DNA reads TGTGCCAGCCGACGGGGGTGGACCTACGAGCAGTACTTC.

V gene TRBV5-6 combines with J gene TRBJ2-3, with TRBD2 matching over 8 bases. Germline V gene data show CDR1 as SGHDT and CDR2 as YYEEEE. The CDR3 has 17 amino acids. With 7 bases clipped from V and 2 bases from J, the junction kept 15 bases outside the gene matches. CDR3 protein: CASGGRPGGTFTDTQYF. The CDR3 DNA reads TGTGCCAGCGGGGGACGACCGGGGGGGACCTTCACAGATACGCAGTATTTT.

Many counts were recorded for this clonotype. The chain combines TRBV5-1 with TRBJ2-1; D not resolved. V shed 4 bases and J shed 0 bases, with 11 bases lying between them. CDR1 and CDR2 (germline): SGHRS, YFSETQ. CDR3 length: 15 residues. The CDR3 region has the DNA TGCGCCAGCAGCCCCACTCCTTACTCCTACAATGAGCAGTTCTTC. Translating it yields CASSPTPYSYNEQFF.

In this sample, this clonotype turned up many times. The V gene is TRBV7-2, the J gene TRBJ2-5, with D possibly being TRBD2 (6 bases). The CDR3 sequence is 16 residues long. V was shortened by 4 bases and J by 5 bases, with 20 bases between the two germline ends. In germline, CDR1 is SGHTA, CDR2 FQGNSA. The CDR3 spells CASSSALAKVQETQYF. CDR3 DNA: TGTGCCAGCAGCTCCGCCCTAGCGAAGGTTCAGGAGACCCAGTACTTC. The whole variable domain, filled in from reference TRBV7-2 and TRBJ2-5, reads GAGVSQSPSNKVTEKGKDVELRCDPISGHTALYWYRQSLGQGLEFLIYFQGNSAPDKSGLPSDRFSAERTGGSVSTLTIQRTQQEDSAVYLCASSSALAKVQETQYFGPGTRLLVL.

This clonotype was recorded many times. This sequence joins TRBV6-5 and TRBJ2-1; TRBD1 is a possible D gene (5 bases). The CDR3 contains 14 residues. Germline CDR1 reads MNHEY; CDR2 reads SVGAGI. V lost 2 bases and J 3 bases, leaving 8 bases between the germline ends. CDR3 sequence: CASSYLQGYNEQFF. Here the CDR3 DNA reads TGTGCCAGCAGTTACCTCCAGGGCTACAATGAGCAGTTCTTC.

Many counts were recorded for this clonotype. The chain carries TRBV7-6 and TRBJ2-1; D unclear. Germline loops: CDR1 SGHVS, CDR2 FNYEAQ. CDR3 size: 13 residues. Trimming left V 4 bases short and J 7 bases short, with 11 bases between. The DNA of the CDR3 is TGTGCCAGCAGCTCCACAGCGTGGAATGAGCAGTTCTTC. Protein sequence: CASSSTAWNEQFF. Based on the CDR3 plus reference TRBV7-6 and TRBJ2-1, the full variable domain is GAGVSQSPRYKVTKRGQDVALRCDPISGHVSLYWYRQALGQGPEFLTYFNYEAQQDKSGLPNDRFSAERPEGSISTLTIQRTEQRDSAMYRCASSSTAWNEQFFGPGTRLTVL.

This clonotype was picked up many times. The chain has TRBV9 and TRBJ2-5; 10 bases match TRBD2. The CDR3 is 16 residues long. V was clipped by 0 bases and J by 5 bases; unmatched bases: 7. CDR1 SGDLS and CDR2 YYNGEE come from the germline V gene. The CDR3 is CASSVEASGGWETQYF. The CDR3 nucleotides are TGTGCCAGCAGCGTAGAGGCTAGCGGGGGTTGGGAGACCCAGTACTTC. Full variable domain (outside the CDR3, taken from reference TRBV9 and TRBJ2-5): DSGVTQTPKHLITATGQRVTLRCSPRSGDLSVYWYQQSLDQGLQFLIQYYNGEERAKGNILERFSAQQFPDLHSELNLSSLELGDSALYFCASSVEASGGWETQYFGPGTRLLVL.